The 21 T cell receptor beta chains below all came from one sample that was sequenced in a study of post-analysis software for immune sequencing data. Unique-molecular-identifier-tagged TCR beta cDNA libraries were used. TCRdb analysed the PCR reads with MiXCR anew, one entry per CDR3 protein. The table records fewer than 850,000 distinct CDR3 sequences, 25% to 30% of them present only once. These TCRs' antigens remain unknown. Findings of the study overall: Patients used about five TRBV segments, including TRBV5-6, TRBV5-1 and TRBV20-1, more often than controls.

The specimen sequenced was blood. All receptors come from a girl aged 5-17 years with multiple sclerosis.

The rearrangement joins TRBV20-1 to TRBJ2-5, with 7 bases matching TRBD2. CDR1 is DFQATT, CDR2 SNEGSKA, per germline (reference sequence). This CDR3 comprises 12 residues. V was pared by 2 bases and J by 5 bases, with 2 bases of the junction left unmatched. In nucleotides, the CDR3 is TGCAGTGCTAGATACGGGAGGGAGACCCAGTACTTC. It translates to CSARYGRETQYF.

This chain links TRBV21-1 with TRBJ2-1. TRBV21-1 is shown as a pseudogene. The CDR3 totals 17 residues. The CDR3 region is CASSKGQGAASYNEQFF. In nucleotides, the CDR3 is TGTGCCAGCAGCAAAGGGCAGGGTGCCGCCTCCTACAATGAGCAGTTCTTC.

This clonotype was seen ten or more times. The rearrangement links TRBV6-5 to TRBJ2-1; TRBD1 is a possible D gene (5 bases). This CDR3 contains 15 residues. The germline V gene encodes CDR1 MNHEY and CDR2 SVGAGI. The V and J ends lost 2 bases and 2 bases respectively, with 10 bases between them. The CDR3: CASSYGQGPYNEQFF. CDR3 in DNA: TGTGCCAGCAGTTACGGGCAGGGCCCCTACAATGAGCAGTTCTTC.

V is TRBV3-1 and J is TRBJ2-5; 7 positions match TRBD2. Losses at the gene ends were 4 bases for V and 4 bases for J; bases not matched to a gene: 6. This CDR3 spans 14 amino acids. The germline V gene has CDR1 LGHDT and CDR2 YNNKEL (reference sequence). The CDR3 sequence is CASSPGTILETQYF. The CDR3 DNA sequence: TGTGCCAGCAGCCCGGGGACTATCCTAGAGACCCAGTACTTC.

This clonotype was observed a handful of times. The chain uses TRBV12-3 or TRBV12-4 and TRBJ1-6; 9 nucleotides align to TRBD1. This CDR3 has 18 residues. The V segment lost 5 bases and the J segment 2 bases; nucleotides outside the gene matches: 10. This CDR3 reads CASSPPGTGYPYNSPLHF. In DNA form, the CDR3 reads TGTGCCAGCAGTCCCCCCGGGACAGGGTACCCCTATAATTCACCCCTCCACTTT.

The chain couples TRBV6-6 to TRBJ1-6; perhaps TRBD1 as D (5 bases). CDR3 length: 16 residues. With 2 bases removed from V and 3 bases from J, the gap between germline ends came to 11 bases. Germline CDR1 MNHNY, CDR2 SVGAGI (reference sequence). CDR3 DNA sequence: TGTGCCAGCAGTTACGCCGGGGGGAGCTATAATTCACCCCTCCACTTT. The encoded protein is CASSYAGGSYNSPLHF.

V is TRBV13 and J is TRBJ2-1; 7 positions agree with TRBD2. With 3 bases clipped from V and 7 bases from J, the junction kept 9 bases outside the gene matches. The CDR3 has 15 residues. Germline values: CDR1 PRHDT, CDR2 FYEKMQ (reference sequence). CDR3 sequence reads: CASSFGRGSFNEQFF. The CDR3 nucleotides are TGTGCCAGCAGCTTTGGGCGGGGGAGCTTTAATGAGCAGTTCTTC.

This clonotype has just a few counts. This chain connects TRBV12-3 or TRBV12-4 to TRBJ2-5; possibly TRBD2 for D (6 bases). V was clipped by 7 bases and J by 4 bases, with 16 bases between them. This CDR3 has 14 amino acids. In DNA, the CDR3 is TGTGCCAGCACCCCACTAGCCGGTGGAGAGACCCAGTACTTC. It yields the protein CASTPLAGGETQYF.

The rearrangement links TRBV6-4 to TRBJ2-1, with 9 nucleotides matching TRBD1. V shed 5 bases and J 2 bases; nucleotides not matched to a gene: 7. CDR1 is MRHNA and CDR2 is SNTAGT in the germline V gene. The CDR3 is 16 amino acids. The CDR3, as DNA: TGTGCCAGCAGTAAGCAGGACAGGGGCCCCTACAATGAGCAGTTCTTC. It translates to CASSKQDRGPYNEQFF.

This clonotype was picked up a small number of times. V and J are TRBV11-2 and TRBJ2-6; TRBD1 matches at 7 bases. The CDR3 extends over 16 amino acids. Germline loops: CDR1 SGHAT, CDR2 FQNNGV. V lost 4 bases, J lost 0 bases, and 3 bases stayed unmatched. Here the CDR3 reads CASSSGQHSGANVLTF. CDR3 coding DNA: TGTGCCAGCAGCTCGGGACAGCACTCTGGGGCCAACGTCCTGACTTTC.

This clonotype was observed a few times. V gene TRBV27 combines with J gene TRBJ2-7; the D gene is possibly TRBD2 (6 bases). Deletions cut 5 bases from V and 0 bases from J, with 8 bases between. CDR3 size: 13 residues. From germline, CDR1 is MNHEY and CDR2 SMNVEV (reference sequence). The CDR3 reads CASSHGSSYEQYF. The CDR3 DNA follows: TGTGCCAGCAGTCACGGGAGCTCCTACGAGCAGTACTTC.

Points on this clonotype: Compared with germline, one end of the junction differs, possibly owing to a read error. The chain couples TRBV29-1 to TRBJ2-6, with D perhaps matching TRBD1 (7 bases). This CDR3 region has 16 residues. The germline gives CDR1 SQVTM, CDR2 ANQGSEA. The chain's CDR3 is CSVEGGTDPGANALTF. CDR3 in DNA: TGCAGCGTTGAAGGCGGGACAGACCCTGGGGCCAACGCCCTGACTTTC.

This clonotype was recorded at least ten times. The chain has TRBV20-1 and TRBJ2-1; 7 bases map to TRBD1. Germline assignment: CDR1 DFQATT and CDR2 SNEGSKA (reference sequence). With 0 bases clipped from V and 8 bases from J, the junction kept 13 bases outside the gene matches. The CDR3 is made up of 16 amino acids. In DNA, the CDR3 is TGCAGTGCTAGAGATATGAGGCTGGCGCAGGGGGATGAGCAGTTCTTC. Translating it yields CSARDMRLAQGDEQFF.

A few counts support this clonotype. The chain couples TRBV7-2 to TRBJ2-1; either TRBD1 or TRBD2 may supply D (5 bases each). CDR3 length: 12 residues. Germline CDR1 SGHTA, CDR2 FQGNSA. The V end was cut by 5 bases, the J end by 9 bases, with 11 bases between. In DNA form, the CDR3 reads TGTGCCAGCAGCCGTCGGGGCAGTGAGCAGTTCTTC. Its protein is CASSRRGSEQFF.

This clonotype showed up just once. This chain links TRBV6-6 with TRBJ1-2; D gene uncertain. Looked up from germline, CDR1 is MNHNY and CDR2 is SVGAGI (reference sequence). The CDR3 is 14 residues long. Deletions cut 2 bases from V and 2 bases from J, with 9 bases between. CDR3 DNA sequence: TGTGCCAGCAGTTACATCAGCAACAACTATGGCTACACCTTC. Its protein is CASSYISNNYGYTF.

This chain links TRBV29-1 with TRBJ2-5, with a tentative D call TRBD1 (7 bases). Trimming removed 7 bases from V and 5 bases from J, with 14 bases in between. Germline V gives CDR1 SQVTM, CDR2 ANQGSEA. The CDR3 runs 12 residues. As DNA, the CDR3 is TGCAGCGGCGGAGGGGGCGGCGAGACCCAGTACTTC. It encodes CSGGGGGETQYF.

In this sample, this clonotype turned up a few times. The V gene is TRBV20-1, the J gene TRBJ2-7; 9 nucleotides line up with TRBD2. CDR3 length equals 15 residues. Per germline, CDR1 DFQATT and CDR2 SNEGSKA (reference sequence). V shed 2 bases, J shed 3 bases, and the junction held 8 bases outside the gene matches. CDR3 DNA: TGCAGTGCTAGATCGGTAGCGGGAGAGAACTACGAGCAGTACTTC. Protein sequence: CSARSVAGENYEQYF.

This clonotype was recorded a few times. The chain recombines TRBV5-1 with TRBJ1-6; D remains ambiguous. Trimming removed 3 bases from V and 13 bases from J, with 8 bases in between. The CDR3 totals 11 residues. Per the germline V gene, CDR1 is SGHRS and CDR2 is YFSETQ. CDR3 DNA: TGCGCCAGCAGCTCATATACGCCCCTCCACTTT. It yields the protein CASSSYTPLHF.

This clonotype showed up many times. V usage is TRBV20-1 and J usage is TRBJ2-7; D is possibly TRBD1 (6 bases). Trimming stripped 3 bases from V and 0 bases from J, with 21 bases between. Germline values: CDR1 DFQATT, CDR2 SNEGSKA (reference sequence). The CDR3 loop spans 17 amino acids. CDR3 in DNA: TGCAGTGCTAGTATCCGGTCAACAGGGAATCCCTCCTACGAGCAGTACTTC. Amino acids: CSASIRSTGNPSYEQYF.

This clonotype was recorded many times. The chain has TRBV10-3 and TRBJ2-7; 8 bases agree with TRBD1. V was clipped by 4 bases and J by 3 bases; unmatched bases: 2. Per germline, CDR1 ENHRY and CDR2 SYGVKD. There are 13 residues in the CDR3. DNA of the CDR3: TGTGCCATCAGTGGACAGGGGCACTACGAGCAGTACTTC. Translated, it gives CAISGQGHYEQYF.

This clonotype showed up just a few times. The chain carries TRBV20-1 and TRBJ1-4; 8 bases match TRBD1. The V gene end was trimmed by 3 bases and the J gene end by 0 bases; junction bases not matched to a gene: 12. The CDR3 contains 18 residues. Germline V gene data show CDR1 as DFQATT and CDR2 as SNEGSKA (reference sequence). CDR3 sequence reads: CSASGKDRGRATNEKLFF. The CDR3 coding sequence is TGCAGTGCTAGTGGGAAAGACAGGGGCCGGGCAACTAATGAAAAACTGTTTTTT.